The T cell receptor (beta chain) under discussion was sequenced for a study of blood T cell repertoires in COVID-19. Assay used: immunoSEQ multiplex PCR; TCRdb lists only in-frame clones, some missing. The profile covers around 250,000 clones, with about 80% appearing a single time and about 4.5% taken by the ten largest. Germline CDR1 reads SGHNT; CDR2 reads YYREEE (reference sequence). The V and J ends lost 1 base and 1 base respectively, with 8 bases between them. This CDR3 comprises 14 residues. This chain links TRBV5-4 with TRBJ1-1, with no clear D. The sequenced material came from peripheral blood. The sequence derives from a man in his fifties or sixties with active or convalescent COVID-19. The CDR3 DNA is TGTGCCAGCAGCTTGAACGCGCCGAACACTGAAGCTTTCTTT. Translation gives CASSLNAPNTEAFF.